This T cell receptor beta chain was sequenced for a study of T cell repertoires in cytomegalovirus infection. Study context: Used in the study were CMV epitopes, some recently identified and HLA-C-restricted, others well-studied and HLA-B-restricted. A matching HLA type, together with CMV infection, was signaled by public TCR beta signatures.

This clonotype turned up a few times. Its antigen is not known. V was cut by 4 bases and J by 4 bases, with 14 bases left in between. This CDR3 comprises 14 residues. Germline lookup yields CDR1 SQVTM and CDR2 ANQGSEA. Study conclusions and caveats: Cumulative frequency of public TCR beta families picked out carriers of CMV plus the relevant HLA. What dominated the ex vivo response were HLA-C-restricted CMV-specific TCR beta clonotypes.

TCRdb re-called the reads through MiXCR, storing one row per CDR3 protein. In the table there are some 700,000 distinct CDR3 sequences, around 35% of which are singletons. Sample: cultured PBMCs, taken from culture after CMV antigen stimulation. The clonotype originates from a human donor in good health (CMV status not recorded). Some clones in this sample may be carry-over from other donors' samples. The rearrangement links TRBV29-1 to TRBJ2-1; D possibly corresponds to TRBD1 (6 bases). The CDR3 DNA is TGCAGCGTTGCAAGGCAGGGGATTTACAATGAGCAGTTCTTC. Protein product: CSVARQGIYNEQFF.